This TCR beta chain is drawn from a study of PD-1 blockade in classical Hodgkin lymphoma. This clone was recorded only once. Only in-frame clones appear in the TCRdb table, and some are missing; sequencing was by immunoSEQ multiplex PCR. Of around 46,000 clones in the sample, about 90% were seen once. Time point in this sample: cycle 4 day 1 (C4D1), after more than five weeks of nivolumab. Every patient was affected by relapse after autologous stem cell transplantation, while exposure to brentuximab vedotin was not uniform. The TCR comes from a human donor with classical Hodgkin lymphoma. Sequences were derived from peripheral blood mononuclear cells (PBMCs), sampled before the fourth cycle of nivolumab.

The CDR3 reads CASSSDRVGYEQYF. The CDR3 DNA reads as TGTGCCAGCTCATCGGACAGGGTGGGCTACGAGCAGTACTTC. The chain is built from TRBV18 and TRBJ2-7; TRBD1 matches 8 bases. Trimming took 5 bases from V and 3 from J; bases not matched to a gene: 6. The CDR3 sequence is 14 residues long. Germline loops: CDR1 KGHSH, CDR2 LQKENI.